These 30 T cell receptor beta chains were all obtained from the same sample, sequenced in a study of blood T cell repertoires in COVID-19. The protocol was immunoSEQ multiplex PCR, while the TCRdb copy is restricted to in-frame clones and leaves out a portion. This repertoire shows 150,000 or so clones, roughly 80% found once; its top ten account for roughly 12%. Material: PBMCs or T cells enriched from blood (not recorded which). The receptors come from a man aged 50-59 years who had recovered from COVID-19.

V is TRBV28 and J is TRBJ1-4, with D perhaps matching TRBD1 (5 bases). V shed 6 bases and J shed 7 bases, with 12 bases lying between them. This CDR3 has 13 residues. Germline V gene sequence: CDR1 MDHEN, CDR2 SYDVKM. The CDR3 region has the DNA TGTGCCAGCAGGACCTTCGGGGGTGAAAAACTGTTTTTT. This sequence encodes CASRTFGGEKLFF.

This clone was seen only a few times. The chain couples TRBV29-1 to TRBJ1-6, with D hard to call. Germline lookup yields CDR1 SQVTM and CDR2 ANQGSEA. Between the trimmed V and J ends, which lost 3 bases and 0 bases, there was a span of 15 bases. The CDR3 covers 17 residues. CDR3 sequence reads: CSVDRSAPCSYNSPLHF. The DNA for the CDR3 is TGCAGCGTTGACAGGTCTGCGCCCTGCTCCTATAATTCACCCCTCCACTTT.

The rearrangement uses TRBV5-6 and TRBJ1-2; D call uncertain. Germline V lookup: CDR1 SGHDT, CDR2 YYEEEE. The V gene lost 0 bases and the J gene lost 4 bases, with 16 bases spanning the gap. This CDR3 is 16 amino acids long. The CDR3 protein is CASSLGSIRTGYGYTF. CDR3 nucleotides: TGTGCCAGCAGCTTGGGTTCGATTCGTACCGGCTATGGCTACACCTTC.

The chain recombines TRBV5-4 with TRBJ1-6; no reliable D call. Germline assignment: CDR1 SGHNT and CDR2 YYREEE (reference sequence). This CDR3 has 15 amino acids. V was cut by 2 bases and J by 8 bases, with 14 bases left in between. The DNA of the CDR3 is TGTGCCAGCAGCTTCTATGGGGTTAGCGATTCACCCCTCCACTTT. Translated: CASSFYGVSDSPLHF.

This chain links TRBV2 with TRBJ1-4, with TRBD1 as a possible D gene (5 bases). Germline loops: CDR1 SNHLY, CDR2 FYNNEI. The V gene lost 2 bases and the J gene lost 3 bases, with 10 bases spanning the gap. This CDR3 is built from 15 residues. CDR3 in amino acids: CASSEFRGSNEKLFF. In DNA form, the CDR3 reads TGTGCCAGCAGTGAATTTCGGGGGTCTAATGAAAAACTGTTTTTT.

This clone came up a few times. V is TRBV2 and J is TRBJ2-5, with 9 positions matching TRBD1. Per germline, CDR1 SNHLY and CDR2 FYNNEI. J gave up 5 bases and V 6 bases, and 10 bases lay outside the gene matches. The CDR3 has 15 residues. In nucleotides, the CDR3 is TGTGCCAGCAGGCTACAGGGGGCCTGGGGGGAGACCCAGTACTTC. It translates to CASRLQGAWGETQYF.

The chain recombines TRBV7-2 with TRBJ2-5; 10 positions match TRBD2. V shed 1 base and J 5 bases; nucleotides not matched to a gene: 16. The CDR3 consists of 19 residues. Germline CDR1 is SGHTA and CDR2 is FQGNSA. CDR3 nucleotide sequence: TGTGCCAGCAGCTTAGTTTTCGGGTCTAGCGGGGGCGTGAGGGAGACCCAGTACTTC. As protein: CASSLVFGSSGGVRETQYF.

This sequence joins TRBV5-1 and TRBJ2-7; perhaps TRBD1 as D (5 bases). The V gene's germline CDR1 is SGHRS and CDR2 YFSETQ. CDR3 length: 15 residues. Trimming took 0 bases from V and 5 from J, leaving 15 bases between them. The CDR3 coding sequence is TGCGCCAGCAGCTTGGGCCGTGGCAGGGTGAACGAGCAGTACTTC. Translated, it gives CASSLGRGRVNEQYF.

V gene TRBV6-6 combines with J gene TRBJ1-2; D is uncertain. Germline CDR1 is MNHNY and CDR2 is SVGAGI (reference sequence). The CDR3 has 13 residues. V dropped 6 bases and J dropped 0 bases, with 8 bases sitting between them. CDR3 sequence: CASRPTANYGYTF. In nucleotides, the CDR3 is TGTGCCAGCAGACCCACAGCTAACTATGGCTACACCTTC.

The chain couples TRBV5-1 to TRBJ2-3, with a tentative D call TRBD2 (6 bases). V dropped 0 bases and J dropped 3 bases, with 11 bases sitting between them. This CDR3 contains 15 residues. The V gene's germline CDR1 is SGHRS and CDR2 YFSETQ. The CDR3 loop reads CASSLAGEETDTQYF. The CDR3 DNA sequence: TGCGCCAGCAGCTTGGCGGGGGAAGAGACAGATACGCAGTATTTT.

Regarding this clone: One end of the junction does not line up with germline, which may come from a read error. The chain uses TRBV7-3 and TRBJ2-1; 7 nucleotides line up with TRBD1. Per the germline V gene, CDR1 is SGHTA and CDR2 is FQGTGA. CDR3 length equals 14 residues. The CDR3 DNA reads TGTGCCAGCAGCTTAAAAGGGGGCTACGATGAGCAGTTCTTC. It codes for CASSLKGGYDEQFF.

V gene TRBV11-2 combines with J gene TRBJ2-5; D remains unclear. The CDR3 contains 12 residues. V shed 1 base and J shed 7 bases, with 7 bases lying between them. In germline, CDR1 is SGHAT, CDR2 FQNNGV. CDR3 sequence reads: CASSLGLVTQYF. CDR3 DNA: TGTGCCAGCAGCTTAGGGCTGGTGACCCAGTACTTC.

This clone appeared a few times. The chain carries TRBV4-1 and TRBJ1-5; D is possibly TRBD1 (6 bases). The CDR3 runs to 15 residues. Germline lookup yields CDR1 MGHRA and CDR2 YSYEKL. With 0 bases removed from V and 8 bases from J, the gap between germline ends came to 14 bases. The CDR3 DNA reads TGCGCCAGCAGCCAAGATGGGGTCGAGGGGGAGCCCCAGCATTTT. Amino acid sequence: CASSQDGVEGEPQHF.

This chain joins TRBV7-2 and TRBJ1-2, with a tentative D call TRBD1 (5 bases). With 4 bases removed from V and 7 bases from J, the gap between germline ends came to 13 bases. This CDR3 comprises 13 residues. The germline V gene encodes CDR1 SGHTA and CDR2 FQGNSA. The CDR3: CASSSPGQGGYTF. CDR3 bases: TGTGCCAGCAGCTCTCCAGGGCAGGGTGGCTACACCTTC.

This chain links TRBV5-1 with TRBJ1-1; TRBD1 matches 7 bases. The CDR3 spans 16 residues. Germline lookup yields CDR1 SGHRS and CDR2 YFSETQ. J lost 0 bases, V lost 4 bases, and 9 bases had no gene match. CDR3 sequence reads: CASSTAPGQMNTEAFF. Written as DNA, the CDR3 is TGCGCCAGCAGCACCGCTCCGGGACAGATGAACACTGAAGCTTTCTTT.

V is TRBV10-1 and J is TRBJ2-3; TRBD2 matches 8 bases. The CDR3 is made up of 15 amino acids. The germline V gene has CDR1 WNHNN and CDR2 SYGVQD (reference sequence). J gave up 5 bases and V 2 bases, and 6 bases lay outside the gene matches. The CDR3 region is CASSETGTSEDTQYF. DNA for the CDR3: TGCGCCAGCAGTGAGACCGGGACTAGTGAAGATACGCAGTATTTT.

CDR3 coding DNA: TGTGCCAGCAGTTTAAGAGGGAATGGCTACACCTTC. The encoded protein is CASSLRGNGYTF. The chain uses TRBV27 and TRBJ1-2; D not resolved. This CDR3 has 12 amino acids. CDR1 MNHEY and CDR2 SMNVEV come from the germline V gene (reference sequence). The germline V and J ends were trimmed by 2 bases and 6 bases, with 7 bases remaining between them.

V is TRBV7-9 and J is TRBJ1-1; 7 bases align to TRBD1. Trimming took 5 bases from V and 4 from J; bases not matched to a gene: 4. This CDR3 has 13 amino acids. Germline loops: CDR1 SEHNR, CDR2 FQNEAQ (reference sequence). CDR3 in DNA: TGTGCCAGCAGCCCGACAGGGTCCACTGAAGCTTTCTTT. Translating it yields CASSPTGSTEAFF.

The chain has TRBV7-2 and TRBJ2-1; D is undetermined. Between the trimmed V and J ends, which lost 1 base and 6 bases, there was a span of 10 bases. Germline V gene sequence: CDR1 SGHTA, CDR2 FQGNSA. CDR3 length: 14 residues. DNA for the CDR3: TGTGCCAGCAGCTTAGTGCCCTACCGCAATGAGCAGTTCTTC. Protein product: CASSLVPYRNEQFF.

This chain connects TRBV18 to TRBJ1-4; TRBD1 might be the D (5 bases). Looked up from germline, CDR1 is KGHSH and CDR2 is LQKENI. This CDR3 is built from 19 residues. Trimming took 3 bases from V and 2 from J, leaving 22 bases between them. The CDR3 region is CASSPLVVSGGNTNEKLFF. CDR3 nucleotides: TGTGCCAGCTCACCCCTTGTCGTTTCGGGGGGAAATACTAATGAAAAACTGTTTTTT.

The CDR3 is CASSLDLLNTEAFF. The DNA for the CDR3 is TGTGCCAGCAGCTTAGATCTTCTGAACACTGAAGCTTTCTTT. The chain couples TRBV11-2 to TRBJ1-1, with unresolved D. Trimming cost V 0 bases and J 0 bases, with 5 bases left between them. Germline assignment: CDR1 SGHAT and CDR2 FQNNGV. The CDR3 consists of 14 residues.

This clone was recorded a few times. CDR3 in amino acids: CASSQAAGNSPLHF. CDR3 DNA: TGTGCCAGCAGCCAAGCGGCAGGGAATTCACCCCTCCACTTT. This sequence joins TRBV3-1 (or the pseudogene TRBV3-2) and TRBJ1-6; weak D call: TRBD1 (5 bases). Germline values: CDR1 LGHDT, CDR2 YNNKEL (reference sequence). Between the trimmed V and J ends, which lost 1 base and 7 bases, there was a span of 8 bases. This CDR3 is built from 14 residues.

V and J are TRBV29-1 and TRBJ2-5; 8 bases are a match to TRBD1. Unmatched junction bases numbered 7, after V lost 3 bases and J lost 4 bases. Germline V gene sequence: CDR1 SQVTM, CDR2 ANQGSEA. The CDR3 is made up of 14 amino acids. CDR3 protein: CSVDRAGGGETQYF. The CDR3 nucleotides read TGCAGCGTTGATCGCGCAGGGGGCGGAGAGACCCAGTACTTC.

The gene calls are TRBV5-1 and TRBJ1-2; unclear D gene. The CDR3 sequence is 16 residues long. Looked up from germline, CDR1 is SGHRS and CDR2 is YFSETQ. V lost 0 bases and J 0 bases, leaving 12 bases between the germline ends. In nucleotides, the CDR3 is TGCGCCAGCAGCTTGGACGTACCGGGAGCTAACTATGGCTACACCTTC. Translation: CASSLDVPGANYGYTF. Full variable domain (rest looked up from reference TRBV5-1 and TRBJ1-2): KAGVTQTPRYLIKTRGQQVTLSCSPISGHRSVSWYQQTPGQGLQFLFEYFSETQRNKGNFPGRFSGRQFSNSRSEMNVSTLELGDSALYLCASSLDVPGANYGYTFGSGTRLTVV.

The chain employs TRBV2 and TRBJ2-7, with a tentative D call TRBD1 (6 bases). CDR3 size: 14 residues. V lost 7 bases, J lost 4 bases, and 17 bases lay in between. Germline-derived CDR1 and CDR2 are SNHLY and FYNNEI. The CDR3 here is CASKPGQGTYEQYF. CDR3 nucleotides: TGTGCCAGCAAACCGGGACAAGGGACGTACGAGCAGTACTTC.

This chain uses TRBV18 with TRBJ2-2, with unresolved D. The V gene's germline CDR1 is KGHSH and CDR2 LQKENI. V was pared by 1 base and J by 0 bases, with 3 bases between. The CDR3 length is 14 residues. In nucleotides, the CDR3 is TGTGCCAGCTCACCACGGCCGAACACCGGGGAGCTGTTTTTT. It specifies CASSPRPNTGELFF. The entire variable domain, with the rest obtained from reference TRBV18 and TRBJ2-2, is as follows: NAGVMQNPRHLVRRRGQEARLRCSPMKGHSHVYWYRQLPEEGLKFMVYLQKENIIDESGMPKERFSAEFPKEGPSILRIQQVVRGDSAAYFCASSPRPNTGELFFGEGSRLTVL.

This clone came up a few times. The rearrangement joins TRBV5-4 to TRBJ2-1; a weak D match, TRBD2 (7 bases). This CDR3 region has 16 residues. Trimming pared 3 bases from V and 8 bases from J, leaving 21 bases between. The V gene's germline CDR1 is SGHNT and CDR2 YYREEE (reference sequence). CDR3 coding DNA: TGTGCCAGCAGCTCCCGCGGGGGTTTCTACAGGGATGAGCAGTTCTTC. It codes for CASSSRGGFYRDEQFF.

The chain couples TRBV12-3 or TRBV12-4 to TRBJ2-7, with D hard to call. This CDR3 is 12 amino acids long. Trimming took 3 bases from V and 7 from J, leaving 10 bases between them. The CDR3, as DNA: TGTGCCAGCAGTTTTGACCGAGGAGAGCAGTACTTC. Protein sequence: CASSFDRGEQYF.

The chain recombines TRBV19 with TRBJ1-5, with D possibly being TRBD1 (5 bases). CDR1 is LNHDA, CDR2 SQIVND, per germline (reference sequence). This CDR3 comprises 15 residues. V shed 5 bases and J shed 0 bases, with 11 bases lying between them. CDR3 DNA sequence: TGTGCCAGTAGTCTGGCAGGGTATAGCAATCAGCCCCAGCATTTT. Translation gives CASSLAGYSNQPQHF.

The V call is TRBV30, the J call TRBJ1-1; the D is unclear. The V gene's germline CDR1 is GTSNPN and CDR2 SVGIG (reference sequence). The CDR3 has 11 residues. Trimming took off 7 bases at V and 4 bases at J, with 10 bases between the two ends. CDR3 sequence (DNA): TGTGCCTTAACCGGGTTCACTGAAGCTTTCTTT. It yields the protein CALTGFTEAFF.